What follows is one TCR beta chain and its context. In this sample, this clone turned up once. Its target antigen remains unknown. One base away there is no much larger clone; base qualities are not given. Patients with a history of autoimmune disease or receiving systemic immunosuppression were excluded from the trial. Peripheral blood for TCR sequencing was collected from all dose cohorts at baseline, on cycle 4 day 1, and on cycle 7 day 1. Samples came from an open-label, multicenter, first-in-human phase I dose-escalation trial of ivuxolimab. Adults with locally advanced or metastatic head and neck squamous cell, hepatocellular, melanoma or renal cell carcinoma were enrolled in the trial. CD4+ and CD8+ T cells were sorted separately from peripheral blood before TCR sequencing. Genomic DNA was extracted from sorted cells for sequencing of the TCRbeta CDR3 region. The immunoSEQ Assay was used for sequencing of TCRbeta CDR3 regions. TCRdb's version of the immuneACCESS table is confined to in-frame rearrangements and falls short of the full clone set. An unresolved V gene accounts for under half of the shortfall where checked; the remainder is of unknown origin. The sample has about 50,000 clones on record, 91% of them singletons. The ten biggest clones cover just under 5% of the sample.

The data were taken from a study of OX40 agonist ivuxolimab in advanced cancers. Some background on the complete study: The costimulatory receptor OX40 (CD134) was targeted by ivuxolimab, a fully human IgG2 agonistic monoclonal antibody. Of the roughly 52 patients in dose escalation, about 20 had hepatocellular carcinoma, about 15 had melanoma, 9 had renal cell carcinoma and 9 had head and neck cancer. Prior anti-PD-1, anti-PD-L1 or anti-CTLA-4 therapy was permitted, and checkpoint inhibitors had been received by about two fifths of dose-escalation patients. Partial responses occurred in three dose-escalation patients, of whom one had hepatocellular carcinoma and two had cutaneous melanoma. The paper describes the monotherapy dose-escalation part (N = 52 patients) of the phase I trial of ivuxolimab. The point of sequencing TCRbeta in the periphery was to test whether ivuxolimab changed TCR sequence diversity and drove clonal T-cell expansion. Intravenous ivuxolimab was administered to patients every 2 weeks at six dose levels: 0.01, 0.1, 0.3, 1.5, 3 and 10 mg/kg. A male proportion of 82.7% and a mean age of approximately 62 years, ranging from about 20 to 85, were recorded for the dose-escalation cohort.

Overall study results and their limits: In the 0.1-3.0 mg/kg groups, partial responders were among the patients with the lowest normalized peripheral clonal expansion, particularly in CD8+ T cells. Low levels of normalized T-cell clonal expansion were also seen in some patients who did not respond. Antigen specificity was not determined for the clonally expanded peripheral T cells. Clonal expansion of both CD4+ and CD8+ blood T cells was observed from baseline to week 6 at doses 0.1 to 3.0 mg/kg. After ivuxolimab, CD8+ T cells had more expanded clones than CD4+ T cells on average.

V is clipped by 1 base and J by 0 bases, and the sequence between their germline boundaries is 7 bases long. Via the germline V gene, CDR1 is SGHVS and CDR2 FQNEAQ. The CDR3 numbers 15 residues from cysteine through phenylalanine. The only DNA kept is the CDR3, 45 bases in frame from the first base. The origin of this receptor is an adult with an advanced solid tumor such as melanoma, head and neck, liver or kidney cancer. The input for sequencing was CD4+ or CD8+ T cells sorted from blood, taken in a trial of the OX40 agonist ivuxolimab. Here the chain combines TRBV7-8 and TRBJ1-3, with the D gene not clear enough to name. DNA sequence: TGTGCCAGCAGCTTAGACATCATCTCTGGAAACACCATATATTTT. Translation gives CASSLDIISGNTIYF.